Below, 10 T cell receptor beta chains from the same sample are listed, as sequenced in a study of T cells in tuberculosis. Time point of the sample: new active TB diagnosis, blood taken before or within 7 days of starting treatment. TCRdb's table, derived via immunoSEQ multiplex PCR, lists solely in-frame clones and lacks some. The sample holds tens of thousands of clones, about 90% seen once. The input for sequencing was PBMCs, taken at tuberculosis diagnosis. The receptors shown here come from an adult with tuberculosis.

The rearrangement joins TRBV9 to TRBJ1-1; 12 bases match TRBD1. J lost 9 bases, V lost 2 bases, and 2 bases had no gene match. CDR3 length: 13 residues. Germline V lookup: CDR1 SGDLS, CDR2 YYNGEE. CDR3: CASSVGTGGKAFF. The CDR3 region has the DNA TGTGCCAGCAGCGTCGGGACAGGGGGCAAAGCTTTCTTT.

The sample holds one count of this clone. The chain combines TRBV4-3 with TRBJ2-5; 7 nucleotides match TRBD2. The CDR3 has 17 amino acids. CDR1 and CDR2 (germline): LGHNA, YSLEER. The V and J ends lost 0 bases and 4 bases, in that order; junction bases with no gene match: 11. The CDR3 is CASSQEVGRELAETQYF. The CDR3 DNA sequence: TGCGCCAGCAGCCAAGAAGTGGGGCGGGAGTTGGCAGAGACCCAGTACTTC.

The rearrangement uses TRBV28 and TRBJ1-1; unclear D gene. Germline CDR1 is MDHEN and CDR2 is SYDVKM. This CDR3 has 15 amino acids. V was clipped by 5 bases and J by 0 bases, with 13 bases between them. Here the CDR3 reads CASSERSGLNTEAFF. DNA of the CDR3: TGTGCCAGCAGTGAACGCTCAGGTTTGAACACTGAAGCTTTCTTT.

The chain employs TRBV27 and TRBJ2-5; D may be TRBD1 (5 bases). This CDR3 is built from 15 residues. CDR1 is MNHEY and CDR2 is SMNVEV in the germline V gene (reference sequence). Between the trimmed V and J ends, which lost 8 bases and 1 base, there was a span of 17 bases. The chain's CDR3 is CASASIGEGQETQYF. CDR3 bases: TGTGCCAGCGCATCCATAGGGGAAGGCCAAGAGACCCAGTACTTC.

This clone has only one observation. The chain employs TRBV6-5 and TRBJ2-7; D unclear. V was trimmed by 6 bases and J by 0 bases, leaving 9 bases between them. The germline CDR1 and CDR2 sequences are MNHEY and SVGAGI. This CDR3 is built from 13 residues. CDR3 DNA sequence: TGTGCCAGCAGCCTCACAAGCTCCTACGAGCAGTACTTC. It yields the protein CASSLTSSYEQYF.

V usage is TRBV4-3 and J usage is TRBJ2-1; TRBD2 matches at 7 bases. The V gene end was trimmed by 0 bases and the J gene end by 7 bases; junction bases not matched to a gene: 9. Per the germline V gene, CDR1 is LGHNA and CDR2 is YSLEER. This CDR3 is 16 amino acids long. The CDR3 nucleotides are TGCGCCAGCAGCCAAGAGACTGGCGGGGGAGGGAATGAGCAGTTCTTC. Its translation: CASSQETGGGGNEQFF.

J is TRBJ1-4 and V is TRBV4-3, with TRBD1 identical over 10 bases. J was trimmed by 7 bases and V by 3 bases; bases with no gene match: 8. CDR1 is LGHNA, CDR2 YSLEER, per germline. The CDR3 is 16 residues long. In DNA form, the CDR3 reads TGCGCCAGCAGCCATCCCCGGACAGGGGGAACTGAAAAACTGTTTTTT. Amino acid sequence: CASSHPRTGGTEKLFF.

This rearrangement joins TRBV7-3 to TRBJ2-7; 10 bases agree with TRBD2. This CDR3 contains 14 residues. The junction had 7 bases not matched to a gene; V was cut back by 5 bases and J by 6 bases. Looked up from germline, CDR1 is SGHTA and CDR2 is FQGTGA. CDR3: CASSPSGRAGEQYF. The CDR3 DNA follows: TGTGCCAGCAGCCCCAGCGGGAGGGCCGGCGAGCAGTACTTC.

The genes are TRBV12-5 and TRBJ2-3, with TRBD1 as a possible D gene (6 bases). From germline, CDR1 is LGHNT and CDR2 FRNRAP. The CDR3 is made up of 15 amino acids. V was clipped by 6 bases and J by 4 bases, with 17 bases between them. In nucleotides, the CDR3 is TGTGCTAGTGGCCGGGGTCAGGGGCCCGCAGATACGCAGTATTTT. Its translation: CASGRGQGPADTQYF.

The chain couples TRBV4-2 to TRBJ1-4, with D possibly being TRBD1 (5 bases). The length of the CDR3 is 16 residues. Per germline, CDR1 LGHNA and CDR2 YNFKEQ. Deletions cut 0 bases from V and 1 base from J, with 9 bases between. The CDR3 DNA reads as TGTGCCAGCAGCCAAGACAGGGAAGGAACTAATGAAAAACTGTTTTTT. Encoded protein: CASSQDREGTNEKLFF.